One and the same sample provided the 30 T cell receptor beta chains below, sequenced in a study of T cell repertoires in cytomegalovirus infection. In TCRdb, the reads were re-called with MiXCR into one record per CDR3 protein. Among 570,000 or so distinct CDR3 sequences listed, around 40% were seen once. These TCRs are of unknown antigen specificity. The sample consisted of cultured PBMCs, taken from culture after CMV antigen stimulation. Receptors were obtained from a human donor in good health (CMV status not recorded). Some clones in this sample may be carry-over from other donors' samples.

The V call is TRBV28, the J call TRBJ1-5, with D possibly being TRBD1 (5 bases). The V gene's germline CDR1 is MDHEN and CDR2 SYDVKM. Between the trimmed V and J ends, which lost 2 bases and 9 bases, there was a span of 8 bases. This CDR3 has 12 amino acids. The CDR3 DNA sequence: TGTGCCAGCAGTTTACAGGGCCGGCCCCAGCATTTT. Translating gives CASSLQGRPQHF.

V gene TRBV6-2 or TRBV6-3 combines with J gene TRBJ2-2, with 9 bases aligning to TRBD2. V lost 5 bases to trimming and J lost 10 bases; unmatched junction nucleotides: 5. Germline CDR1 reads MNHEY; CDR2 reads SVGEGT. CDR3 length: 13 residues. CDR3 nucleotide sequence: TGTGCCAGCAGTACCCGGACTAGCGTGGAGCTGTTTTTT. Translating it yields CASSTRTSVELFF.

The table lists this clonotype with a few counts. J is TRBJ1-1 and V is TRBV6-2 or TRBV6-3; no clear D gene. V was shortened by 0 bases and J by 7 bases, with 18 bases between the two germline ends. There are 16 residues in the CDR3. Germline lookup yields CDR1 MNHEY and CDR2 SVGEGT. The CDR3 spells CASSYSRGGWQDEAFF. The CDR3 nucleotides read TGTGCCAGCAGTTACTCGAGAGGTGGGTGGCAAGATGAAGCTTTCTTT.

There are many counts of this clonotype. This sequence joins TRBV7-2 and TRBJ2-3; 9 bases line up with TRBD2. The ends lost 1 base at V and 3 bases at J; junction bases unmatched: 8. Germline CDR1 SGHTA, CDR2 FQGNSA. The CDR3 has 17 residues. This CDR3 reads CASSLVPLAGRTDTQYF. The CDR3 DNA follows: TGTGCCAGCAGCTTAGTTCCCCTAGCGGGAAGGACAGATACGCAGTATTTT.

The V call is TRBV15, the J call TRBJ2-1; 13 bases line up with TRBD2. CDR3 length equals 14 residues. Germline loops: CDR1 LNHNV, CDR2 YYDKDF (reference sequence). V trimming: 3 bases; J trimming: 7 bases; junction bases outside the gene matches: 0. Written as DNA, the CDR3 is TGTGCCACCAGCAGGGGACTAGCGGGGAATGAGCAGTTCTTC. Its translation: CATSRGLAGNEQFF.

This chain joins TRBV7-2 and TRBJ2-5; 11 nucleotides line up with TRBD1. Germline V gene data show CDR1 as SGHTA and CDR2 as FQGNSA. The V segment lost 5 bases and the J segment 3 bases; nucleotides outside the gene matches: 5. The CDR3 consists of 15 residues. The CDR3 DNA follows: TGTGCCAGCAGCCTCGGGACAGGGGGGGAAGAGACCCAGTACTTC. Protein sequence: CASSLGTGGEETQYF. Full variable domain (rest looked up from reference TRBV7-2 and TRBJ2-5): GAGVSQSPSNKVTEKGKDVELRCDPISGHTALYWYRQSLGQGLEFLIYFQGNSAPDKSGLPSDRFSAERTGGSVSTLTIQRTQQEDSAVYLCASSLGTGGEETQYFGPGTRLLVL.

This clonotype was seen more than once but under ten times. CDR3 nucleotides: TGCGCCAGCAGCTTGGGCGACCCCAATCAGCCCCAGCATTTT. Translation gives CASSLGDPNQPQHF. The chain combines TRBV5-1 with TRBJ1-5; D gene unclear. Germline V gene sequence: CDR1 SGHRS, CDR2 YFSETQ. Trimming removed 0 bases from V and 3 bases from J, with 7 bases in between. The CDR3 spans 14 residues.

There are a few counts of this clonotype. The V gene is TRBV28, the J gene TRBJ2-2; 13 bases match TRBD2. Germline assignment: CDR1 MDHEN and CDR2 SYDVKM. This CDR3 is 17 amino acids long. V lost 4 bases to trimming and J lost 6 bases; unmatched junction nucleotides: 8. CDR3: CASSSSATSGGAGELFF. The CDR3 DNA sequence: TGTGCCAGCAGTTCCTCCGCCACTAGCGGGGGGGCCGGGGAGCTGTTTTTT.

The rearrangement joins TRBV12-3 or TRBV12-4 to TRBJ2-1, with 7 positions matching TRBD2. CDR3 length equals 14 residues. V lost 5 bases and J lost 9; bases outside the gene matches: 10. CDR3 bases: TGTGCCAGCAGTCTGGGACTTGGCGGGGGTGAGCAGTTCTTC. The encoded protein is CASSLGLGGGEQFF.

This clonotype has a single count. The CDR3 coding sequence is TGTGCCACCCACCGACCTTGGTTAGGGACCTACGAGCAGTACTTC. Translating it yields CATHRPWLGTYEQYF. V is TRBV6-1 and J is TRBJ2-7; D gene unclear. Between the trimmed V and J ends, which lost 10 bases and 2 bases, there was a span of 21 bases. The V gene's germline CDR1 is MNHNS and CDR2 SASEGT. The CDR3 has 15 residues.

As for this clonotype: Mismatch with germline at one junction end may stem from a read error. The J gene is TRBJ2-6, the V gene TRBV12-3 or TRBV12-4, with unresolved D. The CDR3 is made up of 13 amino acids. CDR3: CPSSTPGANVLTF. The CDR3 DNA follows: TGTCCCAGCAGCACCCCTGGGGCCAACGTCCTGACTTTC.

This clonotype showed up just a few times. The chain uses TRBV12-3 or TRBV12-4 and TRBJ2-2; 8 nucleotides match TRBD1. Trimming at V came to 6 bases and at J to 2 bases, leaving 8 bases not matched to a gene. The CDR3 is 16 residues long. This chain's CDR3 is CASSPRTGLNTGELFF. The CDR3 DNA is TGTGCCAGCAGCCCGAGGACAGGGCTAAACACCGGGGAGCTGTTTTTT.

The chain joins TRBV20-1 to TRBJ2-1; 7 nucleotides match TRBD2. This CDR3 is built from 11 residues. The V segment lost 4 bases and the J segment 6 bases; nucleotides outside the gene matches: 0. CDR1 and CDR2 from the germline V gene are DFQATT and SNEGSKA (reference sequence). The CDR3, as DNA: TGCAGTGCTAAGCGGGGCAATGAGCAGTTCTTC. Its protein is CSAKRGNEQFF.

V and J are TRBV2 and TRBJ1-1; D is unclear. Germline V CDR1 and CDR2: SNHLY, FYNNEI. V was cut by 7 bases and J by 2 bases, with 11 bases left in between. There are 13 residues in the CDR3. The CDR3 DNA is TGTGCCAGCATAATAGAAAAAAACACTGAAGCTTTCTTT. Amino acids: CASIIEKNTEAFF.

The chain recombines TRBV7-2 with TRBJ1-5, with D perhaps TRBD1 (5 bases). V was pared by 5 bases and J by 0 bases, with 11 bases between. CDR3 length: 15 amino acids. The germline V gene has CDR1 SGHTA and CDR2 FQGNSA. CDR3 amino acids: CASSRDPYSNQPQHF. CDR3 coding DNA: TGTGCCAGCAGCCGGGACCCGTATAGCAATCAGCCCCAGCATTTT.

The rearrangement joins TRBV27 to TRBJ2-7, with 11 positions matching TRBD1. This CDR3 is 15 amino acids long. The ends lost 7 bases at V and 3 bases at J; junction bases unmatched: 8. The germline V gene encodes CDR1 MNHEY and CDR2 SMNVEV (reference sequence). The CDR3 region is CASTLRGQGDYEQYF. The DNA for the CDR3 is TGTGCCAGCACGTTGAGGGGACAGGGGGACTACGAGCAGTACTTC.

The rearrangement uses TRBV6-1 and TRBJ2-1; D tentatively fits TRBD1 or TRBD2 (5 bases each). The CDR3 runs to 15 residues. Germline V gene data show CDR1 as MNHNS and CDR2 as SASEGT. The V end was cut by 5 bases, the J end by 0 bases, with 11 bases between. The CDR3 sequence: CASSLGVTSYNEQFF. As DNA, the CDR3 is TGTGCCAGCAGTTTGGGGGTCACCTCCTACAATGAGCAGTTCTTC.

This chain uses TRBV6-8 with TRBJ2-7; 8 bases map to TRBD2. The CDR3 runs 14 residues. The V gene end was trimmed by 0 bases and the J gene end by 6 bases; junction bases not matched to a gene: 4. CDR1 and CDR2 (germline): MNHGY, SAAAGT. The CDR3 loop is CASSYSRGEGEQYF. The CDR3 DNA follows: TGTGCCAGCAGTTACTCGCGGGGGGAGGGCGAGCAGTACTTC.

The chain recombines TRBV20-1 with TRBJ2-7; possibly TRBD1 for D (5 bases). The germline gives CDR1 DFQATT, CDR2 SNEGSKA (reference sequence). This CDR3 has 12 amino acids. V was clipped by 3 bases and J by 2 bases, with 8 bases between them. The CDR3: CSARAGTYEQYF. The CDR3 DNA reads TGCAGTGCTAGGGCAGGGACCTACGAGCAGTACTTC.

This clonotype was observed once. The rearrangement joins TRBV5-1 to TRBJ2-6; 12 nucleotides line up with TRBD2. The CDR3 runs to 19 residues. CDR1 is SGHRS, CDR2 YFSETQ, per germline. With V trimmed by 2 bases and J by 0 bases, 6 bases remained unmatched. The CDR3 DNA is TGCGCCAGCAGCTTTGCCACACTAGCGGGGGGCTCTGGGGCCAACGTCCTGACTTTC. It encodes CASSFATLAGGSGANVLTF. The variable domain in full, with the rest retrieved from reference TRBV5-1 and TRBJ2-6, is KAGVTQTPRYLIKTRGQQVTLSCSPISGHRSVSWYQQTPGQGLQFLFEYFSETQRNKGNFPGRFSGRQFSNSRSEMNVSTLELGDSALYLCASSFATLAGGSGANVLTFGAGSRLTVL.

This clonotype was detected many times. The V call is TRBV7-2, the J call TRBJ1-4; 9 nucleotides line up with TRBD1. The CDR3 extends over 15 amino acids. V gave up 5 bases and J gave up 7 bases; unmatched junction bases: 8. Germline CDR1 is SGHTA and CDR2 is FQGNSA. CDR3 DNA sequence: TGTGCCAGCAGCGCCTGGACAGGGGAGGTTGAAAAACTGTTTTTT. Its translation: CASSAWTGEVEKLFF.

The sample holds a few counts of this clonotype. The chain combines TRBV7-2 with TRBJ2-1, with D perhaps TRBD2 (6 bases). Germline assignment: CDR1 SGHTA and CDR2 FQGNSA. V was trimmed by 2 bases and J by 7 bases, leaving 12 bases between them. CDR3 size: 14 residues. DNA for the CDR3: TGTGCCAGCAGCTTATCTGGTGGGAGGAATGAGCAGTTCTTC. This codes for CASSLSGGRNEQFF.

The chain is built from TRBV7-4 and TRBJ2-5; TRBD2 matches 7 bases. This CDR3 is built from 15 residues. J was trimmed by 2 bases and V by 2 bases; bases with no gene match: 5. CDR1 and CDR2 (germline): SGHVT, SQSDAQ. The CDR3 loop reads CASSLYGGSQETQYF. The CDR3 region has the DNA TGTGCCAGCAGCTTATACGGGGGGAGTCAAGAGACCCAGTACTTC. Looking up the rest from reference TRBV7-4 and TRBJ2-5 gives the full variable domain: GAGVSQSPRYKVAKRGRDVALRCDSISGHVTLYWYRQTLGQGSEVLTYSQSDAQRDKSGRPSGRFSAERPERSVSTLKIQRTEQGDSAVYLCASSLYGGSQETQYFGPGTRLLVL.

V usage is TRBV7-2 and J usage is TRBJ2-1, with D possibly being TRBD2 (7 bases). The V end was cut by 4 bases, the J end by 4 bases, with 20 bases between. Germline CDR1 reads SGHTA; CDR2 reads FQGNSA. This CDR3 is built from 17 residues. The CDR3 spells CASSSPRGEGGYNEQFF. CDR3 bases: TGTGCCAGCAGCTCCCCCCGGGGGGAAGGGGGTTACAATGAGCAGTTCTTC.

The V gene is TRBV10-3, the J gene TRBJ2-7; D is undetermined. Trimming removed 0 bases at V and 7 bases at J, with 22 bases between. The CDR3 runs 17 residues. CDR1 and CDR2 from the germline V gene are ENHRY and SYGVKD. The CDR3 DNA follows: TGTGCCATCAGTGAGTCGAGCGTGGAACGCGGCCTAAAGGAGCAGTACTTC. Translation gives CAISESSVERGLKEQYF.

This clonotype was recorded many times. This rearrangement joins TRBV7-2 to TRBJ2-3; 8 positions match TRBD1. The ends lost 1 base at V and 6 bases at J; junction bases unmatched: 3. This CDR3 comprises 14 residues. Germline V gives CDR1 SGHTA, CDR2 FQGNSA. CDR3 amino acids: CASSLGDRGDTQYF. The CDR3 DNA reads TGTGCCAGCAGCTTAGGAGACAGGGGTGATACGCAGTATTTT.

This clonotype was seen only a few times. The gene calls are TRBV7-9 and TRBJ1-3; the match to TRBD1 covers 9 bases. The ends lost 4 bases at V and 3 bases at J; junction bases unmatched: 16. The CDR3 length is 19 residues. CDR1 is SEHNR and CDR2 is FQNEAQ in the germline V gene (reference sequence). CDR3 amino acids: CASSSRTTGGGSFGNTIYF. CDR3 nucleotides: TGTGCCAGCAGCTCCCGAACAACAGGGGGCGGATCGTTTGGAAACACCATATATTTT.

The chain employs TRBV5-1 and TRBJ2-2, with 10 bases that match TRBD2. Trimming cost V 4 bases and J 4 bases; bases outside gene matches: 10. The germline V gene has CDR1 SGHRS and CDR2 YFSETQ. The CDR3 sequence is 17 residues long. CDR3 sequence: CASSPPSGGTPTGELFF. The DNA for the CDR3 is TGCGCCAGCAGCCCCCCTAGCGGGGGAACCCCCACCGGGGAGCTGTTTTTT.

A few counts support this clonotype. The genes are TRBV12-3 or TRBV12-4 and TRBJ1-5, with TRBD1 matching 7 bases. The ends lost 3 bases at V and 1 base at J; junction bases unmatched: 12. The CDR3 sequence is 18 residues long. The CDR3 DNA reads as TGTGCCAGCAGTTTCAGTATTGAGGACAGGTTAAGCAATCAGCCCCAGCATTTT. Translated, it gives CASSFSIEDRLSNQPQHF.

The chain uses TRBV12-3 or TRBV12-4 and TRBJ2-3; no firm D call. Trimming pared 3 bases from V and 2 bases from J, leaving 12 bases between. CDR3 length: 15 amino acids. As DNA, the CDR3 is TGTGCCAGCAGTTTTGTTTGGTCCGACACAGATACGCAGTATTTT. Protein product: CASSFVWSDTDTQYF.